The clone carrying this T cell receptor beta chain was counted many times. What it binds is unknown. These data come from a study of T-cell reconstitution after alpha-beta-depleted transplantation in children. Study results and limitations: When one year had passed after transplant, most T-cell counts and diversity came from newly produced T cells. Some patients owed their high day-60 TCRbeta diversity to surviving recipient T cells and thymic progenitors.

The library targeted TCRbeta and was prepared with unique molecular identifiers. MiXCR, applied by TCRdb to the PCR reads, yields one record per CDR3 protein. This table has approximately 300,000 distinct CDR3 sequences, around 10% appearing once. Germline V gene lookup returns CDR1 DFQATT and CDR2 SNEGSKA (reference sequence). V lost 2 bases, J lost 5 bases, and 19 bases lay in between. This CDR3 has 16 residues. The sequence derives from a male patient under 10 years old who had a stem cell transplant for chronic granulomatous disease, so the T cells may come from the graft donor. The material was peripheral blood, obtained 180 days after TCRalphabeta/CD19-depleted stem cell transplant. The chain combines TRBV20-1 with TRBJ2-1, with a possible D match to TRBD2 (6 bases). The CDR3 protein is CSARLITGVINNEQFF. The CDR3 nucleotides read TGCAGTGCTAGACTAATTACGGGAGTCATTAACAATGAGCAGTTCTTC.